This record covers a single T cell receptor (beta chain). These data originate in a study of shared clonotypes between healthy human individuals. CDR3 length: 15 residues. Germline V gene data show CDR1 as MNHEY and CDR2 as SVGAGI. V lost 5 bases to trimming and J lost 1 base, with 12 bases between them. Donors were healthy HIV-negative adults without recently reported acute infections or vaccinations. Produced via immunoSEQ multiplex PCR; TCRdb's table is partial and in-frame only. This sample has 450,000 to 500,000 clones, with 76% found just once. Material for sequencing was PBMCs. The source of this sequence is a woman between 40 and 50 years old in good health. Some clones in this sample may be carry-over from other donors' samples. The chain has TRBV6-5 and TRBJ2-1; TRBD1 might be the D (6 bases). The CDR3 coding sequence is TGTGCCAGCAGTAAACAGGGTGAATCCTACAATGAGCAGTTCTTC. Translation: CASSKQGESYNEQFF.